The T cell receptor beta chain under discussion was sequenced for a study of shared clonotypes between healthy human individuals. Study overall: Each donor contributed plates that comprised three CD4 naive, three CD4 memory, two CD8 naive and one CD8 memory.

Some clones are missing from TCRdb's copy, which holds only in-frame ones; the method was immunoSEQ multiplex PCR. The repertoire consists of around 700,000 clones, with about two thirds occurring once and the leading ten covering about 2%. Donors included only healthy HIV-negative adults lacking recent acute infections or vaccinations. Germline V gene data show CDR1 as MNHNY and CDR2 as SVGAGI (reference sequence). This CDR3 has 9 amino acids. About this clone: A far larger clone is just one base off, so this is likely a read error. Other DNA sequences in this specimen translate into the identical CDR3.

V usage is TRBV6-6 and J usage is TRBJ2-7, with D uncertain. Sequenced input: memory CD4+ T cells sorted from blood. Subset noted: CD45RA-negative fraction. The TCR originated in a woman aged 25-40 years in good health. CDR3: CASRDEQYF. The CDR3, as DNA: TGTGCCAGCAGAGACGAGCAGTATTTC.